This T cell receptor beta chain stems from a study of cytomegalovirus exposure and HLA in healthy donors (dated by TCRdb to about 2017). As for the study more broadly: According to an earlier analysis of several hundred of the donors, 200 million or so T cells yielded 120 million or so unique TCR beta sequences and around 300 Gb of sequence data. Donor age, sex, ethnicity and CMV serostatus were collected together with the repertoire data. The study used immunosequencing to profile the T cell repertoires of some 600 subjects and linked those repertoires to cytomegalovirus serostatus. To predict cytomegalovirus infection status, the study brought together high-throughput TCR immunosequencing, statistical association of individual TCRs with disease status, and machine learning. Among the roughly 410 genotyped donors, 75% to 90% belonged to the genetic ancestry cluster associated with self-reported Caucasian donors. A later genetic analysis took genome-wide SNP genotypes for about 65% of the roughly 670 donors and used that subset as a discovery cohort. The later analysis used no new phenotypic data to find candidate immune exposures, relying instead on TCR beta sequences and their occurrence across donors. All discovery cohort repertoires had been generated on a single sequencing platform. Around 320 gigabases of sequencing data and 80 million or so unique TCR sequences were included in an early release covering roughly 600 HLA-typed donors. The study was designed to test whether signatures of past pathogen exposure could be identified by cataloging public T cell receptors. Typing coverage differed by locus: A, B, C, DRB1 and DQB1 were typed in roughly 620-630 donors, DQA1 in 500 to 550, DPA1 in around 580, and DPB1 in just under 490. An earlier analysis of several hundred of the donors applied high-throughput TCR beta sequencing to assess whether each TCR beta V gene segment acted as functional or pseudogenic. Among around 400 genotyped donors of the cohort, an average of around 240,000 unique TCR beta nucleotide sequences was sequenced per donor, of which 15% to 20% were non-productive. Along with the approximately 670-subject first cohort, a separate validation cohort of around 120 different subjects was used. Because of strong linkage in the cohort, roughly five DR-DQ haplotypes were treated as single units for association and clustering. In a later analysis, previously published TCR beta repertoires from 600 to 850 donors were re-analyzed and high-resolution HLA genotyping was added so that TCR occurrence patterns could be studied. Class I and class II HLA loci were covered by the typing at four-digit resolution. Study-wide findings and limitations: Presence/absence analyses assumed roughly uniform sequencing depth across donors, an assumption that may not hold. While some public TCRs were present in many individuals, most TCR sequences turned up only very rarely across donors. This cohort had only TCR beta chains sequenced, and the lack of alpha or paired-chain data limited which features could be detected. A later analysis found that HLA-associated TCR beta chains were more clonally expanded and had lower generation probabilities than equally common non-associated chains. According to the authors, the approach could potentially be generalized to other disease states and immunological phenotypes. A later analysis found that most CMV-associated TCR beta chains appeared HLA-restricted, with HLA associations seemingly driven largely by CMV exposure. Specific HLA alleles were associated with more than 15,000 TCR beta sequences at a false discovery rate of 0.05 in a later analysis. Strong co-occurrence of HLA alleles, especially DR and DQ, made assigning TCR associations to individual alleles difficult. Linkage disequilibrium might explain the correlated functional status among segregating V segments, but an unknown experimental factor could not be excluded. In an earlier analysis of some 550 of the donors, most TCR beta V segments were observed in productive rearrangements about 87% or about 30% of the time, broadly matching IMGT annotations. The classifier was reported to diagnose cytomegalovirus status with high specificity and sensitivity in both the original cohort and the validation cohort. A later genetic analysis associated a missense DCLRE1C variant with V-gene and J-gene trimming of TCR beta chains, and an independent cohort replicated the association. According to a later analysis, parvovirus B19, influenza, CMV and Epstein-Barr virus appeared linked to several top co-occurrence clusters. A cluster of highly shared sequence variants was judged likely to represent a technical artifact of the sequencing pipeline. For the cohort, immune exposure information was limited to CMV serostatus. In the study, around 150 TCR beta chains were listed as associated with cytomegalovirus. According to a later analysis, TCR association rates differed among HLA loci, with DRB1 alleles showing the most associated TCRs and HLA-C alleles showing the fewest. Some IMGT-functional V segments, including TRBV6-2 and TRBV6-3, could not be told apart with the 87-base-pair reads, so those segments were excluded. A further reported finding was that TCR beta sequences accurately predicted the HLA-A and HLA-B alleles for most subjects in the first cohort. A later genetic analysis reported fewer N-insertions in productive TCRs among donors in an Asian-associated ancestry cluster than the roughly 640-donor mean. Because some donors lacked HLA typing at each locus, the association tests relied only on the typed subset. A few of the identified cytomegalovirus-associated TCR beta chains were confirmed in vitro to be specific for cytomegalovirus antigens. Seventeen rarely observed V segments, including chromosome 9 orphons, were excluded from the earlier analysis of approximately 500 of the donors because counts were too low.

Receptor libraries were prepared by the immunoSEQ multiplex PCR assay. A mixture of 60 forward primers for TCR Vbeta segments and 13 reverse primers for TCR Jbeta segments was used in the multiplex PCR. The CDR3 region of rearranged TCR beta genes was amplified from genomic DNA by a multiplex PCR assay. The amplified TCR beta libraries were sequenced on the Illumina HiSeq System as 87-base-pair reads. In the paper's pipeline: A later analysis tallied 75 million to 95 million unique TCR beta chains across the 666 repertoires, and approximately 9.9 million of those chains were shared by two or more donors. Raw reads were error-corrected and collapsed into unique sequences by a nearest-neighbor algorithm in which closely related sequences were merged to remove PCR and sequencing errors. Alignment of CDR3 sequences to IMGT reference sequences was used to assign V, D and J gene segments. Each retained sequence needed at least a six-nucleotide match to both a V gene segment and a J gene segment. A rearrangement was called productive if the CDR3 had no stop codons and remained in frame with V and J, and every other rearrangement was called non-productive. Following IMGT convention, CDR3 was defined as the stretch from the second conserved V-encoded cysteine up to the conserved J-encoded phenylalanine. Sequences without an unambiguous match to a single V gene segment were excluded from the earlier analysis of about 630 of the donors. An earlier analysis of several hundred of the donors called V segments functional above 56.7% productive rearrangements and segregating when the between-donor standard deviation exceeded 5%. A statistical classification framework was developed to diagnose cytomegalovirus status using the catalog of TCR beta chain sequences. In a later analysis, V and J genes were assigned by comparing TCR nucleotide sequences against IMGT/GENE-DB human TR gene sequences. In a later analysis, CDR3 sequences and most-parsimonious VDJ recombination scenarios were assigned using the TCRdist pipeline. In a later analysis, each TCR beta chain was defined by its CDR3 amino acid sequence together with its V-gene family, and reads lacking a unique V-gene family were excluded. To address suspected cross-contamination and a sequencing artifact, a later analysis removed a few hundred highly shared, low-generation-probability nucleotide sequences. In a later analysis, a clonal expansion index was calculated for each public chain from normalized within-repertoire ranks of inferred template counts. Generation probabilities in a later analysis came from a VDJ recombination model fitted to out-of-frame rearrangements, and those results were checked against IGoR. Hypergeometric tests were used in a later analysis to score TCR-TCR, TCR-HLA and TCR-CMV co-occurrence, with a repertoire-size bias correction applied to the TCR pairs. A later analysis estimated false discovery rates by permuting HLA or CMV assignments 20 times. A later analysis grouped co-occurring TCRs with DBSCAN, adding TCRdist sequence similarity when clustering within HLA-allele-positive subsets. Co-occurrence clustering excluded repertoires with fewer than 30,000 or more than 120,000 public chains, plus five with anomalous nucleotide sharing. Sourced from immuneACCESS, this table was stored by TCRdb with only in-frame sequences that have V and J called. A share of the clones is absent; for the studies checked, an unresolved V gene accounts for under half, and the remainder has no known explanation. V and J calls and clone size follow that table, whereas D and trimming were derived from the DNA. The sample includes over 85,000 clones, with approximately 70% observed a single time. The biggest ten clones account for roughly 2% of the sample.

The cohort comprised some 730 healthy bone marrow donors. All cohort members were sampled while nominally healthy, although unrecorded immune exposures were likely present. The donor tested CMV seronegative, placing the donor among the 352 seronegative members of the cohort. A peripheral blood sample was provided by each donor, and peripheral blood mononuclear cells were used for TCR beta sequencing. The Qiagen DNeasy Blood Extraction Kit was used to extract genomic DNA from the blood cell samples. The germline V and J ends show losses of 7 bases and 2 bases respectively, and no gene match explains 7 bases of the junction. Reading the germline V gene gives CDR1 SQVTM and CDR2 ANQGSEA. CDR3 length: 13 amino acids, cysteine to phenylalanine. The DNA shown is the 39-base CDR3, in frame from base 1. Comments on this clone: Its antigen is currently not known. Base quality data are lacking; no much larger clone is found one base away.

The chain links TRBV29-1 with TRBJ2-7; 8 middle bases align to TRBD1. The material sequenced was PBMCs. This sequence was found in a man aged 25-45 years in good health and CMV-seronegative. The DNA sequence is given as TGCAGCGCTGCGGACAGGGCTGCCTACGAGCAGTACTTC. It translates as CSAADRAAYEQYF.